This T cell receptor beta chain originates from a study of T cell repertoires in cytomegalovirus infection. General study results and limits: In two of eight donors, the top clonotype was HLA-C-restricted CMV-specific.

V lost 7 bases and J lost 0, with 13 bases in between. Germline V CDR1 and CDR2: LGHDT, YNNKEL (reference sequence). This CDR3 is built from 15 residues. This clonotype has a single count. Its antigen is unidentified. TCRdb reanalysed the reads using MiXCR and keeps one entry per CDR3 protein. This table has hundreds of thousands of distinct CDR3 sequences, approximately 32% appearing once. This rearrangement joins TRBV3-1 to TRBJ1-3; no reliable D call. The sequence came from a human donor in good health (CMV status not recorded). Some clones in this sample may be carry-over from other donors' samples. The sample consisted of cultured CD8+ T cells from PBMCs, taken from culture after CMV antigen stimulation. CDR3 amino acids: CASTPTWSSGNTIYF. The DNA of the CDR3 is TGTGCCAGCACCCCGACATGGAGCTCTGGAAACACCATATATTTT.